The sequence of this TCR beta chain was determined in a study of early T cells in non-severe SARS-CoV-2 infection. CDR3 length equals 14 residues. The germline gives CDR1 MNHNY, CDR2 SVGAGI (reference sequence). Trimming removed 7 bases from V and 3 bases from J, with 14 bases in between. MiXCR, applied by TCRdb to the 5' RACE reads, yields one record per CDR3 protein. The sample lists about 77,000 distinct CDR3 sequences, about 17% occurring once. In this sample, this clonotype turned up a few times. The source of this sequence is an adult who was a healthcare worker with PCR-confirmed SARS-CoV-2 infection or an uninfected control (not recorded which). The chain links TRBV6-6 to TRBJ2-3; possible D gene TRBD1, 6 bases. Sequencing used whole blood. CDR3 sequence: CASKPGHPTDTQYF. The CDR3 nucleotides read TGTGCCAGCAAGCCGGGACACCCTACAGATACGCAGTATTTT.